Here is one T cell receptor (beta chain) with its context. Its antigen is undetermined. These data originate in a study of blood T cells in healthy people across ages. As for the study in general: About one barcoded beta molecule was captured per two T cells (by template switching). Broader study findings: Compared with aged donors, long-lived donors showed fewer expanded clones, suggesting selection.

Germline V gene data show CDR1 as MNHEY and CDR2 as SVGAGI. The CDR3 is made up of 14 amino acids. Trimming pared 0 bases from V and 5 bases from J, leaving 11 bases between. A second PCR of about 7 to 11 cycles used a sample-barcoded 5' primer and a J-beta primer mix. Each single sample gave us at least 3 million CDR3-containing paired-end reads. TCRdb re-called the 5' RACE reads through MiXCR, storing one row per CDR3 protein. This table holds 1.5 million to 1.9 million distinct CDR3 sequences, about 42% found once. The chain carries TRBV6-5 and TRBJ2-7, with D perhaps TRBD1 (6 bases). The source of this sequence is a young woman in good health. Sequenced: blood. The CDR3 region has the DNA TGTGCCAGCAGTTACTCGAACAGGGTCGACGAGCAGTACTTC. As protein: CASSYSNRVDEQYF.